The clone carrying this T cell receptor beta chain was seen at least ten times. Its antigen is not known. The sample is drawn from a study of read filtering for tumor transcriptome and immune sequencing. Across the study: R-ISS stage counts were roughly 8 for I, around 17 for II, 6 or 7 for III.

Molecular barcoded adaptors covering alpha/delta and beta/gamma chains were used on 400 ng RNA. TCRdb ran MiXCR on the reads and lists one entry per CDR3 protein. This sample has more than 45,000 distinct CDR3 sequences; 9% to 15% occur once, and the top ten carry more than 15%. The CDR3 is made up of 15 amino acids. Trimming removed 6 bases from V and 0 bases from J; junction bases left unmatched: 10. Germline V gives CDR1 DFQATT, CDR2 SNEGSKA (reference sequence). Study-wide points: Around 85% of IR-seq clonotypes had one read, totaling around 4% of reads; RNA-seq: approximately 75% and 45%.

The sequence was collected from a donor at least 40 years old with multiple myeloma. The chain is built from TRBV20-1 and TRBJ2-5; TRBD1 agrees at 7 bases. Sequencing was performed on a population of CD138-negative cells sorted from bone marrow. This CDR3 is CSARDRESDQETQYF. DNA for the CDR3: TGCAGTGCCCGCGACAGGGAATCCGACCAAGAGACCCAGTACTTC.